Below are 5 T cell receptor beta chains sequenced from a single sample in a study of blood T cell repertoires in COVID-19. Sequencing was performed with immunoSEQ multiplex PCR; in TCRdb, only in-frame clones are kept and a portion is missing. This sample has about 6,100 clones, with around 83% found just once. The material sequenced was peripheral blood. Every receptor here comes from a human donor with active COVID-19. The donor label of this sample is uncertain.

This clone came up once. The gene calls are TRBV28 and TRBJ1-4; 7 nucleotides line up with TRBD1. Unmatched junction bases numbered 10, after V lost 5 bases and J lost 7 bases. Germline V gives CDR1 MDHEN, CDR2 SYDVKM. The CDR3 consists of 15 residues. CDR3 amino acids: CASSPLTGVPEKLFF. The CDR3 nucleotides are TGTGCCAGCAGTCCCTTAACAGGGGTTCCTGAAAAACTGTTTTTT.

The rearrangement links TRBV7-9 to TRBJ2-1; 10 bases match TRBD1. The V gene end was trimmed by 4 bases and the J gene end by 5 bases; junction bases not matched to a gene: 5. The CDR3 totals 15 residues. Germline V gene data show CDR1 as SEHNR and CDR2 as FQNEAQ (reference sequence). In nucleotides, the CDR3 is TGTGCCAGCAGCTCCCGACAGGGGGCAAACAATGAGCAGTTCTTC. Residues: CASSSRQGANNEQFF.

Notes on this clone: In the same sample, other DNA sequences code for this CDR3. J is TRBJ2-7 and V is TRBV2; 7 positions agree with TRBD2. After removal of 9 bases from V and 4 bases from J, the junction contained 0 bases not matched to a gene. This CDR3 region has 10 residues. Germline V gene lookup returns CDR1 SNHLY and CDR2 FYNNEI. Here the CDR3 DNA reads TGTGCCAGTAGCGGGTACGAGCAGTACTTC. Translated: CASSGYEQYF.

The chain is built from TRBV6-5 and TRBJ1-4, with 8 bases matching TRBD1. The CDR3 loop spans 14 amino acids. V shed 6 bases and J 3 bases; nucleotides not matched to a gene: 3. Germline V gene lookup returns CDR1 MNHEY and CDR2 SVGAGI. The CDR3 here is CASSRGQANEKLFF. Written as DNA, the CDR3 is TGTGCCAGCAGCAGGGGGCAGGCTAATGAAAAACTGTTTTTT.

The chain employs TRBV6-6 and TRBJ1-5, with unresolved D. V lost 2 bases to trimming and J lost 1 base, with 6 bases between them. Germline V gene sequence: CDR1 MNHNY, CDR2 SVGAGI (reference sequence). The CDR3 consists of 14 residues. The CDR3 DNA reads as TGTGCCAGCAGTTACGCGGAGAGCAATCAGCCCCAGCATTTT. Its translation: CASSYAESNQPQHF.